This T cell receptor beta chain is from a study of OX40 agonist ivuxolimab in advanced cancers. Germline-derived CDR1 and CDR2 are SGDLS and YYNGEE. V lost 0 bases and J lost 4, with 11 bases in between. The CDR3 extends over 16 amino acids. Study results and limitations: In the 0.1 to 3.0 mg/kg range, CD4+ and CD8+ blood T cells had expanded clonally by week 6.

For this clone: Its target is not known.

Profiling relied on immunoSEQ multiplex PCR, and the TCRdb table lists in-frame clones only, not all of them. The sample records 35,000 to 45,000 clones, about 86% being singletons. The sample in question was CD4+ or CD8+ T cells sorted from blood, obtained in a trial of the OX40 agonist ivuxolimab. The chain carries TRBV9 and TRBJ2-6; no clear D gene. This sequence was found in an adult with an advanced solid tumor such as melanoma, head and neck, liver or kidney cancer. In DNA, the CDR3 is TGTGCCAGCAGCGTAGAGTTCAAGTCCGGGGCCAACGTCCTGACTTTC. As protein: CASSVEFKSGANVLTF.